This T cell receptor beta chain was profiled in a study of shared clonotypes between healthy human individuals. DNA at 200 ng, around 30,000 T cell genomes, went into sorted-subset replicate PCRs. Measured with immunoSEQ multiplex PCR; TCRdb has only the in-frame clones, and not every one. The sample consists of some 2.4 million clones, roughly 93% of them appearing once. CDR3 length: 15 residues. Germline loops: CDR1 MDHEN, CDR2 SYDVKM. V dropped 6 bases and J dropped 4 bases, with 16 bases sitting between them. The study drew all its donors from Caucasian adults living in Nashville, Tennessee. The receptor was isolated from a man between 18 and 29 years old in good health. Some clones in this sample may be carry-over from other donors' samples. V is TRBV28 and J is TRBJ1-3, with D possibly TRBD1 on 5 matching bases. Input material: naive CD4+ T cells from PBMCs. Subset defined: CD45RA+ positively selected. CDR3 coding DNA: TGTGCCAGCAGCCCGGGACTGGGTCGCGGAAACACCATATATTTT. Encoded protein: CASSPGLGRGNTIYF.